One sample yielded the 26 T cell receptor beta chains listed below, sequenced in a study of lung T cells in sarcoidosis with Löfgren's syndrome. Using its own MiXCR run on the reads, TCRdb lists one record per CDR3 protein. This repertoire shows about 2,200 distinct CDR3 sequences, approximately 22% found once; its top ten account for roughly 11%. Sequenced material: CD4+ T cells from bronchoalveolar lavage. These receptors were collected from a human donor with sarcoidosis (Löfgren's syndrome or another form), or a control subject (not recorded which).

This clonotype has a handful of counts. A much larger clone lies one base from this, so it may be a read error. Written as DNA, the CDR3 is TGTGCCAGCAGCCCTCAGCGGGGGCAGCCCCAGCATTTT. This sequence encodes CASSPQRGQPQHF. This rearrangement joins TRBV11-2 to TRBJ1-5; a possible D gene is TRBD1 (5 bases). The CDR3 length is 13 residues. CDR1 and CDR2 from the germline V gene are SGHAT and FQNNGV. Trimming removed 5 bases at V and 7 bases at J, with 12 bases between.

This clonotype is labeled as large. This chain uses TRBV2 with TRBJ1-5, with TRBD1 identical over 9 bases. Germline V gene data show CDR1 as SNHLY and CDR2 as FYNNEI. The CDR3 consists of 14 residues. V lost 5 bases, J lost 4 bases, and 3 bases stayed unmatched. This CDR3 reads CASSSTGGNQPQHF. CDR3 nucleotides: TGTGCCAGCAGTTCGACAGGGGGGAATCAGCCCCAGCATTTT.

Many counts were recorded for this clonotype. This chain uses TRBV7-2 with TRBJ1-3; D gene unclear. The CDR3 has 14 residues. Germline V CDR1 and CDR2: SGHTA, FQGNSA. V was cut by 0 bases and J by 1 base, with 4 bases left in between. The CDR3, as DNA: TGTGCCAGCAGCTTAGCAAAGTCTGGAAACACCATATATTTT. Translating it yields CASSLAKSGNTIYF.

This clonotype is termed medium-sized (0.01 to 0.1%). The J gene is TRBJ1-1, the V gene TRBV2, with D hard to call. The CDR3 spans 13 residues. Germline values: CDR1 SNHLY, CDR2 FYNNEI. The V end was cut by 6 bases, the J end by 5 bases, with 13 bases between. CDR3: CASSTNSRTEAFF. CDR3 sequence (DNA): TGTGCCAGCAGCACCAACAGTAGGACTGAAGCTTTCTTT.

By sample fraction, this clonotype is medium-sized. The CDR3 DNA reads TGCAGTGCCACCAGGGGCTGGGATGGAGCTTTCTTT. Amino acid sequence: CSATRGWDGAFF. J is TRBJ1-1 and V is TRBV20-1; weak D call: TRBD1 (6 bases). The CDR3 is 12 residues long. Germline V gives CDR1 DFQATT, CDR2 SNEGSKA (reference sequence). V lost 6 bases, J lost 10 bases, and 18 bases lay in between.

This clonotype is medium-sized in the sample. The rearrangement links TRBV6-2 or TRBV6-3 to TRBJ1-5; a possible D gene is TRBD1 (5 bases). CDR3 size: 14 residues. V gave up 1 base and J gave up 6 bases, with 10 bases separating them. Germline values: CDR1 MNHEY, CDR2 SVGEGT. CDR3: CASSYYQGSQPQHF. The CDR3 DNA is TGTGCCAGCAGTTACTATCAGGGTTCTCAGCCCCAGCATTTT.

The gene calls are TRBV4-1 and TRBJ2-1; D is uncertain. Trimming pared 4 bases from V and 1 base from J, leaving 14 bases between. The CDR3 contains 16 residues. The germline gives CDR1 MGHRA, CDR2 YSYEKL. The CDR3 region has the DNA TGCGCCAGCAGCCCCCAGGCATGTGGTTCCTACAATGAGCAGTTCTTC. Amino acids: CASSPQACGSYNEQFF.

In its sample, this clonotype is medium-sized (0.01 to 0.1%). V usage is TRBV3-1 and J usage is TRBJ2-7, with D maybe TRBD1 (5 bases). The CDR3 totals 17 residues. In germline, CDR1 is LGHDT, CDR2 YNNKEL (reference sequence). V lost 4 bases to trimming and J lost 0 bases, with 19 bases between them. The CDR3 region has the DNA TGTGCCAGCAGCCTAAGGACATCCCCACGAGGCTCCTACGAGCAGTACTTC. Translated: CASSLRTSPRGSYEQYF.

This clonotype has at least ten counts. The rearrangement joins TRBV19 to TRBJ2-6; TRBD1 or TRBD2 may be the D gene (5 bases each). The CDR3 is 18 amino acids. Trimming stripped 6 bases from V and 0 bases from J, with 18 bases between. CDR1 and CDR2 from the germline V gene are LNHDA and SQIVND (reference sequence). In nucleotides, the CDR3 is TGTGCCAGTAGCCCAGGGAGACAGACCCACTCTGGGGCCAACGTCCTGACTTTC. The encoded protein is CASSPGRQTHSGANVLTF.

This clonotype is labeled medium-sized. The J gene is TRBJ2-2, the V gene TRBV2, with D unclear. This CDR3 comprises 14 residues. Germline assignment: CDR1 SNHLY and CDR2 FYNNEI. Trimming removed 6 bases at V and 0 bases at J, with 8 bases between. CDR3 in amino acids: CASRRIPNTGELFF. The CDR3 coding sequence is TGTGCCAGCAGGCGGATCCCGAACACCGGGGAGCTGTTTTTT.

This clonotype is classed as medium-sized. The chain combines TRBV7-2 with TRBJ2-1; no clear D. Germline CDR1 reads SGHTA; CDR2 reads FQGNSA. Trimming pared 0 bases from V and 10 bases from J, leaving 13 bases between. This CDR3 is built from 14 residues. In nucleotides, the CDR3 is TGTGCCAGCAGCTTAGCCACAGCCCATGGGGAGCAGTTCTTC. Its translation: CASSLATAHGEQFF. Using reference TRBV7-2 and TRBJ2-1 for the parts outside the CDR3, the full variable domain is GAGVSQSPSNKVTEKGKDVELRCDPISGHTALYWYRQSLGQGLEFLIYFQGNSAPDKSGLPSDRFSAERTGGSVSTLTIQRTQQEDSAVYLCASSLATAHGEQFFGPGTRLTVL.

By proportion, this clonotype is medium-sized (0.01 to 0.1%). The rearrangement links TRBV11-2 to TRBJ2-4; D call uncertain. Trimming left V 2 bases short and J 6 bases short, with 11 bases between. The germline V gene has CDR1 SGHAT and CDR2 FQNNGV. CDR3 size: 14 residues. The CDR3 is CASSLSTLSNIQYF. As DNA, the CDR3 is TGTGCCAGCAGCTTATCGACCCTGTCAAACATTCAGTACTTC.

This clonotype ranks as large. The V and J genes are TRBV7-9 and TRBJ2-5, with D possibly called TRBD1 or TRBD2 (5 bases each). Trimming shortened V by 8 bases and J by 7 bases, and 20 bases separated the two germline ends. Germline V CDR1 and CDR2: SEHNR, FQNEAQ (reference sequence). The CDR3 consists of 14 residues. CDR3 in DNA: TGTGCCAGCGAGGCAGGATCGACTGGGGGGACCCAGTACTTC. It translates to CASEAGSTGGTQYF.

By proportion, this clonotype is medium-sized. This chain connects TRBV20-1 to TRBJ2-7; D possibly corresponds to TRBD2 (5 bases). Germline assignment: CDR1 DFQATT and CDR2 SNEGSKA (reference sequence). The CDR3 contains 14 residues. Trimming stripped 5 bases from V and 4 bases from J, with 18 bases between. CDR3 sequence: CSAWAQEVGYEQYF. The CDR3, as DNA: TGCAGTGCTTGGGCCCAGGAGGTCGGTTACGAGCAGTACTTC.

In the case of this clonotype: One end of the junction does not line up with germline, which may come from a read error. V gene TRBV6-5 combines with J gene TRBJ2-7; 7 bases are a match to TRBD1. In germline, CDR1 is MNHEY, CDR2 SVGAGI. The CDR3 loop spans 15 amino acids. The CDR3 nucleotides read TGTTCCAGCAGTTACTCGAAGGGGGCCAAGATCGAGCAGTACTTC. Translation: CSSSYSKGAKIEQYF.

This clonotype is medium-sized (0.01 to 0.1%) in the sample. The V gene is TRBV6-1, the J gene TRBJ1-2, with D maybe TRBD1 (5 bases). CDR1 MNHNS and CDR2 SASEGT come from the germline V gene. Deletions cut 1 base from V and 8 bases from J, with 14 bases between. The CDR3 contains 14 residues. The CDR3 DNA reads as TGTGCCAGCAGTGAAGACGGCAGGGAATACGGCTACACCTTC. Encoded protein: CASSEDGREYGYTF.

By frequency in the sample, this clonotype is medium-sized. The chain carries TRBV6-1 and TRBJ1-2; TRBD1 is a possible D gene (5 bases). CDR3 size: 14 residues. V lost 7 bases and J 8 bases, leaving 20 bases between the germline ends. Germline CDR1 MNHNS, CDR2 SASEGT. CDR3 sequence (DNA): TGTGCCAGCAAACCCGGGACGGATGCCTGGGGCTACACCTTC. Amino acid sequence: CASKPGTDAWGYTF.

In its sample, this clonotype ranks as large. The genes are TRBV24-1 and TRBJ1-3; D not resolved. The length of the CDR3 is 11 residues. Per germline, CDR1 KGHDR and CDR2 SFDVKD. Trimming removed 9 bases from V and 4 bases from J, with 6 bases in between. CDR3 in amino acids: CATRRGNTIYF. The CDR3 DNA reads TGTGCCACCCGGCGGGGAAACACCATATATTTT.

In its sample, this clonotype ranks as medium-sized (0.01 to 0.1%). CDR3: CSASPAGVGYDEQFF. The CDR3 DNA follows: TGCAGTGCTAGCCCAGCGGGAGTTGGTTACGATGAGCAGTTCTTC. The V call is TRBV20-1, the J call TRBJ2-1, with 8 positions matching TRBD2. In germline, CDR1 is DFQATT, CDR2 SNEGSKA (reference sequence). Trimming at V came to 3 bases and at J to 8 bases, leaving 12 bases not matched to a gene. The CDR3 has 15 residues.

This clonotype rates as medium-sized. This rearrangement joins TRBV20-1 to TRBJ2-3, with TRBD2 identical over 8 bases. The V segment lost 5 bases and the J segment 3 bases; nucleotides outside the gene matches: 13. CDR1 is DFQATT, CDR2 SNEGSKA, per germline (reference sequence). This CDR3 contains 16 residues. CDR3 sequence reads: CSAGGSLAGTTDTQYF. The CDR3 DNA reads TGCAGTGCTGGGGGGTCCTTAGCGGGGACGACAGATACGCAGTATTTT.

Sample share makes this clonotype medium-sized. This chain uses TRBV15 with TRBJ2-1, with a weak D call TRBD2 (5 bases). With 0 bases removed from V and 2 bases from J, the gap between germline ends came to 11 bases. Germline assignment: CDR1 LNHNV and CDR2 YYDKDF (reference sequence). This CDR3 comprises 16 residues. The CDR3, as DNA: TGTGCCACCAGCAGAGAGACGGGAACCACCTACAATGAGCAGTTCTTC. Translated: CATSRETGTTYNEQFF.

This clonotype is labeled as medium-sized (0.01 to 0.1%). J is TRBJ2-3 and V is TRBV11-3, with D unresolved. V gave up 4 bases and J gave up 5 bases, with 10 bases separating them. The germline V gene encodes CDR1 SGHNT and CDR2 YENEEA. The CDR3 is 13 amino acids. The CDR3 reads CASSSQTEDTQYF. DNA for the CDR3: TGTGCCAGCAGCTCCCAGACCGAAGATACGCAGTATTTT.

This clonotype was counted between two and nine times. The chain combines TRBV30 with TRBJ1-5, with D unresolved. The CDR3 runs to 13 residues. Trimming pared 5 bases from V and 5 bases from J, leaving 13 bases between. Looked up from germline, CDR1 is GTSNPN and CDR2 is SVGIG (reference sequence). Here the CDR3 reads CAWAQSADQPQHF. The CDR3 nucleotides read TGTGCCTGGGCTCAATCAGCCGATCAGCCCCAGCATTTT.

This clonotype rates as medium-sized. This chain connects TRBV2 to TRBJ2-2; D is uncertain. CDR3 length: 12 amino acids. V lost 7 bases, J lost 6 bases, and 9 bases lay in between. CDR1 is SNHLY and CDR2 is FYNNEI in the germline V gene. Here the CDR3 DNA reads TGTGCCAGCAATCTAAACGCCGGGGAGCTGTTTTTT. Protein product: CASNLNAGELFF.

The V and J genes are TRBV7-9 and TRBJ2-7, with D perhaps matching TRBD1 (6 bases). The DNA end is more similar to TRBJ2-1, so the J call may be wrong. The CDR3 totals 12 residues. CDR1 and CDR2 from the germline V gene are SEHNR and FQNEAQ (reference sequence). This CDR3 reads CASGATGNEQFF. The CDR3 coding sequence is TGTGCCAGCGGCGCCACAGGGAACGAGCAGTTCTTC.

This chain links TRBV4-1 with TRBJ2-1, with D perhaps TRBD1 (5 bases). V was pared by 0 bases and J by 5 bases, with 11 bases between. Germline CDR1 and CDR2: MGHRA and YSYEKL. This CDR3 is built from 15 residues. The CDR3 loop is CASSQDGANHNEQFF. The DNA of the CDR3 is TGCGCCAGCAGCCAAGATGGGGCTAACCACAATGAGCAGTTCTTC.